The 4 T cell receptor beta chains below come from one sample, sequenced in a study of shared clonotypes between healthy human individuals. This table comes from immunoSEQ multiplex PCR, and its TCRdb copy is limited to in-frame clones, with some not included. This sample has some 2,500,000 clones; around 92% occur once, and the top ten carry more than 0.35%. The specimen sequenced was naive CD4+ T cells from PBMCs. Subset: CD45RA+ positively selected. The origin of the receptors is a man aged 18 to 35 in good health. Some clones in this sample may be carry-over from other donors' samples.

The rearrangement links TRBV28 to TRBJ1-4; TRBD1 is a possible D gene (6 bases). The CDR3 consists of 13 residues. Per the germline V gene, CDR1 is MDHEN and CDR2 is SYDVKM. Trimming took 6 bases from V and 5 from J, leaving 10 bases between them. DNA of the CDR3: TGTGCCAGCAGACTACAGGGAAATGAAAAACTGTTTTTT. Translating it yields CASRLQGNEKLFF.

This clone has only a few counts. Different DNA sequences within this sample yield the same CDR3. The rearrangement uses TRBV5-6 and TRBJ1-5; no reliable D call. Germline V gives CDR1 SGHDT, CDR2 YYEEEE. V dropped 2 bases and J dropped 7 bases, with 7 bases sitting between them. The CDR3 runs 12 residues. CDR3 amino acids: CASSLADQPQHF. For the CDR3, the DNA is TGTGCCAGCAGCTTAGCGGACCAGCCCCAGCATTTT.

V and J are TRBV27 and TRBJ2-1; a weak D match, TRBD1 (6 bases). The CDR3 contains 14 residues. CDR1 and CDR2 (germline): MNHEY, SMNVEV (reference sequence). V shed 6 bases and J shed 4 bases, with 13 bases lying between them. CDR3 nucleotides: TGTGCCAGCAGCCGTCCCCAGGGGTACAATGAGCAGTTCTTC. Translation: CASSRPQGYNEQFF.

With regard to this clone: A read error may produce the germline difference seen at one junction end. This chain joins TRBV5-1 and TRBJ2-7; tentative D call: TRBD2 (6 bases). This CDR3 region has 14 residues. Germline V CDR1 and CDR2: SGHRS, YFSETQ. The CDR3 spells CASGLAGSSYEQYF. For the CDR3, the DNA is TGCGCCAGCGGCTTGGCGGGGTCCTCCTACGAGCAGTACTTC.